The T cell receptor beta chain described here comes from a study of metastatic and nonmetastatic thyroid tumors. TCRdb re-clonotyped the PCR reads via MiXCR. The data show over 45,000 clones, under 25% seen once. V was shortened by 4 bases and J by 0 bases, with 13 bases between the two germline ends. CDR3 size: 16 residues. Germline-derived CDR1 and CDR2 are SGHDN and FVKESK. Patients underwent thyroid surgery, and none had received any treatment before it. Sequenced input: blood. This sequence originates from a male donor with papillary thyroid cancer or a benign thyroid nodule (not recorded which). Some clones in this sample may be carry-over from other donors' samples. The V and J genes are TRBV14 and TRBJ1-3; D is perhaps TRBD1 (6 bases). CDR3 residues: CASSPQQGVSGNTIYF. CDR3 nucleotides: TGTGCCAGCAGCCCCCAACAGGGAGTCTCTGGAAACACCATATATTTT.